Presented here are 25 T cell receptor beta chains from one specimen sequenced in a study of blood T cell repertoires in COVID-19. Sequenced by immunoSEQ multiplex PCR; TCRdb stores in-frame clones only, minus some. The sample yields 240,000 or so clones, 75% to 90% seen once. Sequencing was carried out using PBMCs or T cells enriched from blood (not recorded which). These receptors came from a man in his forties or fifties who had recovered from COVID-19.

The chain uses TRBV11-2 and TRBJ1-1; D possibly corresponds to TRBD1 (6 bases). V shed 1 base and J shed 1 base, with 22 bases lying between them. The germline V gene has CDR1 SGHAT and CDR2 FQNNGV. The CDR3 loop spans 19 amino acids. In DNA, the CDR3 is TGTGCCAGCAGCTTAGGTGGTATCAGGGGCCGCTTCCAGAACACTGAAGCTTTCTTT. It translates to CASSLGGIRGRFQNTEAFF.

The V gene is TRBV5-4, the J gene TRBJ1-6; no clear D gene. The V and J ends lost 1 base and 5 bases respectively, with 10 bases between them. Per germline, CDR1 SGHNT and CDR2 YYREEE (reference sequence). This CDR3 is 15 amino acids long. CDR3 DNA sequence: TGTGCCAGCAGCTTGAAGAATACTCATAATTCACCCCTCCACTTT. Its translation: CASSLKNTHNSPLHF.

This rearrangement joins TRBV3-1 (or the pseudogene TRBV3-2) to TRBJ1-5; unclear D gene. The CDR3 runs 14 residues. The germline CDR1 and CDR2 sequences are LGHDT and YNNKEL (reference sequence). The V gene lost 1 base and the J gene lost 3 bases, with 7 bases spanning the gap. Here the CDR3 reads CASSQGLFNQPQHF. The CDR3 bases are TGTGCCAGCAGCCAAGGTCTATTCAATCAGCCCCAGCATTTT.

V is TRBV5-4 and J is TRBJ2-5, with 11 bases aligning to TRBD2. CDR1 is SGHNT and CDR2 is YYREEE in the germline V gene (reference sequence). With V trimmed by 3 bases and J by 4 bases, 8 bases remained unmatched. The CDR3 loop spans 16 amino acids. The CDR3 region is CASSWDTSGRRETQYF. Here the CDR3 DNA reads TGTGCCAGCAGCTGGGATACTAGCGGGAGACGAGAGACCCAGTACTTC.

This clone was observed a few times. This chain uses TRBV6-2 or TRBV6-3 with TRBJ1-1; a weak D match, TRBD1 (6 bases). Germline V lookup: CDR1 MNHEY, CDR2 SVGEGT. The CDR3 is 15 residues long. Trimming pared 2 bases from V and 4 bases from J, leaving 14 bases between. The CDR3 nucleotides are TGTGCCAGCAGTTACGGGGGGGCGTTGATCACTGAAGCTTTCTTT. This codes for CASSYGGALITEAFF.

The chain carries TRBV27 and TRBJ2-3; 16 bases match TRBD2. J was trimmed by 1 base and V by 5 bases; bases with no gene match: 9. The length of the CDR3 is 19 residues. Germline CDR1 reads MNHEY; CDR2 reads SMNVEV (reference sequence). The CDR3, as DNA: TGTGCCAGCAGTCAACCGGGACTAGCGGGAGGGTCGGGCACAGATACGCAGTATTTT. Translating it yields CASSQPGLAGGSGTDTQYF.

This clone was recorded once. The rearrangement joins TRBV2 to TRBJ2-2; a possible D gene is TRBD1 (6 bases). The CDR3 totals 15 residues. CDR1 is SNHLY and CDR2 is FYNNEI in the germline V gene. Trimming took off 6 bases at V and 3 bases at J, with 14 bases between the two ends. CDR3 protein: CASSYRQADTGELFF. CDR3 DNA sequence: TGTGCCAGCAGCTATAGACAGGCGGACACCGGGGAGCTGTTTTTT.

The chain uses TRBV7-8 and TRBJ1-5; D uncertain. V was clipped by 5 bases and J by 3 bases, with 20 bases between them. The CDR3 has 17 residues. Germline CDR1 reads SGHVS; CDR2 reads FQNEAQ. For the CDR3, the DNA is TGTGCCAGCAGCCCCCAGTGGCAGGCAGCCCTCAATCAGCCCCAGCATTTT. Its translation: CASSPQWQAALNQPQHF.

The rearrangement joins TRBV30 to TRBJ2-7; a possible D gene is TRBD1 (6 bases). The V end was cut by 4 bases, the J end by 9 bases, with 16 bases between. The CDR3 loop spans 12 amino acids. Looked up from germline, CDR1 is GTSNPN and CDR2 is SVGIG (reference sequence). CDR3 coding DNA: TGTGCCTGGAAGCGACAGGCGACGGGGCAGTACTTC. It is translated as CAWKRQATGQYF.

J is TRBJ2-1 and V is TRBV19, with 8 bases lining up with TRBD2. The J segment lost 5 bases and the V segment lost 5 bases, leaving 11 bases of the junction unmatched. Germline CDR1 LNHDA, CDR2 SQIVND (reference sequence). This CDR3 region has 16 residues. CDR3 region: CASSPHVSGGHNEQFF. CDR3 bases: TGTGCCAGTAGTCCCCATGTAAGCGGGGGTCACAATGAGCAGTTCTTC.

DNA of the CDR3: TGTGCCAGCAGCCAAGGATGGTACGGAGGCAGGGGCTTGGACGAGCAGTACTTC. This encodes CASSQGWYGGRGLDEQYF. This sequence joins TRBV3-1 (or the pseudogene TRBV3-2) and TRBJ2-7; D may be TRBD1 (6 bases). Germline CDR1 and CDR2: LGHDT and YNNKEL (reference sequence). The V end was cut by 1 base, the J end by 5 bases, with 24 bases between. The CDR3 contains 18 residues.

This chain links TRBV19 with TRBJ2-7; 8 nucleotides match TRBD1. The trim removed 5 bases at V and 1 base at J, leaving 7 bases unmatched. Germline CDR1 reads LNHDA; CDR2 reads SQIVND (reference sequence). The CDR3 contains 15 residues. Here the CDR3 reads CASSQRQGSSYEQYF. The DNA of the CDR3 is TGTGCCAGTAGTCAACGACAGGGGAGTTCCTACGAGCAGTACTTC.

This rearrangement joins TRBV9 to TRBJ1-2; TRBD1 aligns across 7 bases. Trimming cost V 3 bases and J 8 bases; bases outside gene matches: 7. The CDR3 is 13 residues long. Germline CDR1 and CDR2: SGDLS and YYNGEE. The CDR3 nucleotides are TGTGCCAGCAGCGGAGGGGACAGCCCGGGCTACACCTTC. Translation gives CASSGGDSPGYTF.

The CDR3: CSVGYQAMNTEAFF. In DNA, the CDR3 is TGCAGCGTTGGTTATCAGGCCATGAACACTGAAGCTTTCTTT. The chain couples TRBV29-1 to TRBJ1-1; no clear D. The CDR3 is made up of 14 amino acids. CDR1 is SQVTM, CDR2 ANQGSEA, per germline. The V end was cut by 4 bases, the J end by 0 bases, with 12 bases between.

As for this clone: This CDR3 is also generated by other DNA sequences in the sample. The V and J genes are TRBV5-1 and TRBJ2-3; 10 bases fit TRBD2. CDR1 and CDR2 (germline): SGHRS, YFSETQ. The trim removed 4 bases at V and 3 bases at J, leaving 5 bases unmatched. This CDR3 region has 15 residues. The chain's CDR3 is CASSPTSGETDTQYF. DNA of the CDR3: TGCGCCAGCAGCCCCACTAGCGGGGAGACAGATACGCAGTATTTT.

The chain is built from TRBV14 and TRBJ2-1; 8 nucleotides align to TRBD2. Per germline, CDR1 SGHDN and CDR2 FVKESK. The trim removed 3 bases at V and 8 bases at J, leaving 3 bases unmatched. This CDR3 is 13 amino acids long. The CDR3 coding sequence is TGTGCCAGCAGCCAGGGACTAGTCGATGAGCAGTTCTTC. This encodes CASSQGLVDEQFF.

This rearrangement joins TRBV11-2 to TRBJ2-5, with 12 positions matching TRBD2. The CDR3 is made up of 15 amino acids. V gave up 5 bases and J gave up 2 bases; unmatched junction bases: 3. Germline assignment: CDR1 SGHAT and CDR2 FQNNGV. DNA of the CDR3: TGTGCCAGCAGCCTGACTAGCGGGGGACAAGAGACCCAGTACTTC. It codes for CASSLTSGGQETQYF.

V and J are TRBV9 and TRBJ2-1, with 8 bases identical to TRBD2. V shed 3 bases, J shed 3 bases, and the junction held 5 bases outside the gene matches. This CDR3 comprises 15 residues. The germline CDR1 and CDR2 sequences are SGDLS and YYNGEE. The CDR3 nucleotides are TGTGCCAGCAGCGCCCAAAGCGGGAGCTACAATGAGCAGTTCTTC. Encoded protein: CASSAQSGSYNEQFF.

J is TRBJ2-4 and V is TRBV9; TRBD1 matches 7 bases. The trim removed 0 bases at V and 6 bases at J, leaving 9 bases unmatched. CDR3 length: 16 amino acids. Germline loops: CDR1 SGDLS, CDR2 YYNGEE. Written as DNA, the CDR3 is TGTGCCAGCAGCGTAGAGCCCACAGGGGCAGGAAACATTCAGTACTTC. This gives the protein CASSVEPTGAGNIQYF. Complete variable domain (other parts from reference TRBV9 and TRBJ2-4): DSGVTQTPKHLITATGQRVTLRCSPRSGDLSVYWYQQSLDQGLQFLIQYYNGEERAKGNILERFSAQQFPDLHSELNLSSLELGDSALYFCASSVEPTGAGNIQYFGAGTRLSVL.

This chain links TRBV5-4 with TRBJ2-7; TRBD1 agrees at 11 bases. The length of the CDR3 is 14 residues. Germline CDR1 reads SGHNT; CDR2 reads YYREEE (reference sequence). V dropped 4 bases and J dropped 6; count of bases not matched to a gene: 6. The DNA of the CDR3 is TGTGCCAGCAGCGGGGGACAGGGGGTTCTCGAGCAGTACTTC. Its protein product is CASSGGQGVLEQYF.

The V gene is TRBV18, the J gene TRBJ1-5, with 8 nucleotides matching TRBD1. The CDR3 is 14 amino acids. Germline loops: CDR1 KGHSH, CDR2 LQKENI. V dropped 5 bases and J dropped 5; count of bases not matched to a gene: 5. DNA for the CDR3: TGTGCCAGCTCAACACTGGACAGGGATCAGCCCCAGCATTTT. Residues: CASSTLDRDQPQHF.

This sequence joins TRBV9 and TRBJ1-5; TRBD1 is a possible D gene (5 bases). This CDR3 has 14 amino acids. Looked up from germline, CDR1 is SGDLS and CDR2 is YYNGEE. V was pared by 3 bases and J by 3 bases, with 10 bases between. This CDR3 reads CASSETGINQPQHF. The CDR3 DNA reads as TGTGCCAGCAGCGAAACAGGAATCAATCAGCCCCAGCATTTT.

This chain links TRBV19 with TRBJ1-5; D possibly corresponds to TRBD1 (5 bases). V lost 4 bases and J 3 bases, leaving 7 bases between the germline ends. Germline values: CDR1 LNHDA, CDR2 SQIVND (reference sequence). The CDR3 length is 13 residues. This chain's CDR3 is CASSNRYNQPQHF. CDR3 nucleotides: TGTGCCAGTAGTAACAGGTACAATCAGCCCCAGCATTTT.

V usage is TRBV5-5 and J usage is TRBJ2-3, with a possible D match to TRBD2 (5 bases). V was trimmed by 1 base and J by 2 bases, leaving 11 bases between them. The CDR3 is 15 amino acids. Germline CDR1 reads SGHKS; CDR2 reads YYEKEE (reference sequence). Here the CDR3 DNA reads TGTGCCAGCAGCTTGTCACTAGGAACCACAGATACGCAGTATTTT. Protein sequence: CASSLSLGTTDTQYF. Complete variable domain (other parts from reference TRBV5-5 and TRBJ2-3): DAGVTQSPTHLIKTRGQQVTLRCSPISGHKSVSWYQQVLGQGPQFIFQYYEKEERGRGNFPDRFSARQFPNYSSELNVNALLLGDSALYLCASSLSLGTTDTQYFGPGTRLTVL.

CDR3 residues: CASSWTGGLEQYF. CDR3 nucleotides: TGTGCCAGCAGTTGGACAGGGGGCCTCGAGCAGTACTTC. This chain links TRBV27 with TRBJ2-7, with 11 positions matching TRBD1. The ends lost 4 bases at V and 6 bases at J; junction bases unmatched: 2. The length of the CDR3 is 13 residues. Germline V lookup: CDR1 MNHEY, CDR2 SMNVEV (reference sequence).